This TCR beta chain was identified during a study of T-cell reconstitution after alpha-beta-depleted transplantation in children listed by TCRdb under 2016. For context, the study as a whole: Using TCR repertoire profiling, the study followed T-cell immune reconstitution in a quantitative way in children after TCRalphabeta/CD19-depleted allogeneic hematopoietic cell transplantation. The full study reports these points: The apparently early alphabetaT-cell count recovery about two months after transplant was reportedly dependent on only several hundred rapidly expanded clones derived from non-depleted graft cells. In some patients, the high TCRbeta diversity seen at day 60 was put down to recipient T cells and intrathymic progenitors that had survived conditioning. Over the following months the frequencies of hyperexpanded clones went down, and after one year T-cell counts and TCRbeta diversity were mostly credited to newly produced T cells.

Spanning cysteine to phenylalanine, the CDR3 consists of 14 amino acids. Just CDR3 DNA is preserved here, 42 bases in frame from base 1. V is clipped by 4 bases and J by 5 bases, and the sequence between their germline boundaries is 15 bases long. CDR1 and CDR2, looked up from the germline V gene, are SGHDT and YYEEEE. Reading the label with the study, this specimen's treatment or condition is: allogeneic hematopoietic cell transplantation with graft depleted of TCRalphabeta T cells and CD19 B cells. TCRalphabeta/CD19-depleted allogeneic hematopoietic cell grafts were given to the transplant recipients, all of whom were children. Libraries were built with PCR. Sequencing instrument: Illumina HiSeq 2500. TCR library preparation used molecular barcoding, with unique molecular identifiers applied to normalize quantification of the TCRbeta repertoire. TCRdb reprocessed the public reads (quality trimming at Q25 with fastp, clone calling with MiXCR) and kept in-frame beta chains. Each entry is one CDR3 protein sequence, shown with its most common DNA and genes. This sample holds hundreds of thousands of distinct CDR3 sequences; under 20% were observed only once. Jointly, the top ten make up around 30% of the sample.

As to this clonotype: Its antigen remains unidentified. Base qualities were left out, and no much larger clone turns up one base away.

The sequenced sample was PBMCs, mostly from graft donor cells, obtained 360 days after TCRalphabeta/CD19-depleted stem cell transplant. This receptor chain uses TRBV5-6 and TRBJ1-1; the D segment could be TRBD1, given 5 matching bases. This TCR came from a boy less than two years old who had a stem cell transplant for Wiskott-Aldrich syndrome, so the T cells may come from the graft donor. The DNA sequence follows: TGTGCCAGCAGCGCTAAGCCCAGGGTAACTGAAGCTTTCTTT. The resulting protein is CASSAKPRVTEAFF.